This TCR beta chain was profiled in a study of glioma-infiltrating T cells after dendritic cell vaccination listed by TCRdb under 2016. Background for the entire study: A cohort of 15 glioblastoma patients from Phase I and II dendritic cell vaccination trials was included, of whom 9 were newly diagnosed and 6 had recurrent disease. In glioblastoma patients vaccinated with dendritic cells, deep sequencing of TCR beta CDR3 regions served to measure the amount of tumor-infiltrating lymphocytes and to compare repertoires between tumor and blood. Between about 2002 and 2013, patients were given autologous tumor lysate-pulsed dendritic cell vaccination. Survival after dendritic cell vaccination was correlated with TCR sequencing metrics such as TIL content and the overlap between tumor and blood repertoires. The vaccine was prepared from monocyte-derived dendritic cells that were cultured for approximately seven days with IL-4 and GM-CSF and then pulsed overnight with autologous tumor lysate. Three intradermal dendritic cell vaccine injections were administered to patients at biweekly intervals in the arm below the axilla.

Findings and caveats that apply to the study as a whole: TCR clonality showed no direct relationship with survival, which suggests that a diverse polyclonal response may be important. The cohort was small and heterogeneous, only a few patients had full blood and tumor sets, and even fewer had initial-recurrent tumor pairs. The three-group TCR overlap response model was described as speculative and requiring prospective validation. After dendritic cell vaccination, a higher estimated pretreatment TIL content predicted longer time to progression and overall survival.

What the time point label conveys for this sample: after dendritic cell vaccination, including at tumor progression/relapse. To be selected, patients needed enough residual fresh-frozen tumor tissue and more than two years of available survival data. Although molecular status otherwise differed among the glioblastoma patients, no patient had an isocitrate dehydrogenase mutation. PBMC were collected before vaccination, two weeks after the third vaccination, and at tumor progression if progression occurred. The Qiagen DNeasy Blood extraction Kit was used for extraction of genomic DNA. TCRB CDR3 regions were amplified from approximately 2 ug genomic DNA, or all available DNA if less, using the immunoSEQ assay. The multiplex PCR employed 60 forward primers targeting TCR V beta segments and 13 reverse primers targeting J beta segments. Synthetic control templates were spiked into each sample at limiting dilution to estimate reads per starting template. Reads of 87 bp were generated by sequencing on the Illumina HiSeq System. The authors' analysis ran thus. PCR and sequencing errors were removed by a nearest neighbor algorithm that merged closely related sequences. TCR overlap was defined as the percentage of unique tumor TCR beta sequences that were also found in the peripheral blood of the same patient. Drawn from immuneACCESS, this table holds only the in-frame rearrangements with V and J called that TCRdb kept. Clones are partly lost; checked studies trace under half to an unresolved V gene and leave the rest unexplained. V, J and clone size derive from that table, while D and trimming were established from the DNA sequence. In this sample the table shows approximately 62,000 clones, about nine tenths of which occur a single time. In total, the top ten clones hold approximately 10% of the sample.

The CDR3 goes from the cysteine to the phenylalanine over 13 residues. Just CDR3 DNA is preserved here, 39 bases in frame from base 1. Unmatched junction bases come to 1, with V trimmed by 4 bases and J by 6 bases. CDR1 and CDR2, per the germline V gene, are LGHNA and YSLEER. Comments on this clone: Its antigen remains unidentified. Base-call qualities are not available, and no considerably larger clone is one nucleotide away.

The rearranged chain carries TRBV4-3 and TRBJ2-1, with 9 bases matching TRBD1. This sequence originates from a human donor with glioblastoma. The specimen was blood, collected after dendritic cell vaccination. The nucleotides are TGCGCCAGCAGCCTGGGACAGGGCAATGAGCAGTTCTTC. Its coded protein is CASSLGQGNEQFF.